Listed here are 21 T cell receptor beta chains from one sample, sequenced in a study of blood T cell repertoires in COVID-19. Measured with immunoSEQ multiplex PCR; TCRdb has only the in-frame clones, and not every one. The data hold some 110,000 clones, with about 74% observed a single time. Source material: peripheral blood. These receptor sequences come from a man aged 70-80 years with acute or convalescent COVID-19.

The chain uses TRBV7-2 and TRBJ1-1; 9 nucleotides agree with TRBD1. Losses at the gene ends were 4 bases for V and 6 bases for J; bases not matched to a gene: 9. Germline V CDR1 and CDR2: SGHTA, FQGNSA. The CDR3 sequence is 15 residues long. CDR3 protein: CASSSQTGGGSEAFF. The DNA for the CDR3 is TGTGCCAGCAGCTCCCAGACAGGGGGAGGGTCTGAAGCTTTCTTT.

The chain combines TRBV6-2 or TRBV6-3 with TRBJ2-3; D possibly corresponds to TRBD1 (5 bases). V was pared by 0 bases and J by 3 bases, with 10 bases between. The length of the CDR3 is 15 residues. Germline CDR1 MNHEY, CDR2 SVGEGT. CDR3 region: CASSYSAGNTDTQYF. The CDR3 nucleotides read TGTGCCAGCAGTTACTCTGCAGGGAATACAGATACGCAGTATTTT.

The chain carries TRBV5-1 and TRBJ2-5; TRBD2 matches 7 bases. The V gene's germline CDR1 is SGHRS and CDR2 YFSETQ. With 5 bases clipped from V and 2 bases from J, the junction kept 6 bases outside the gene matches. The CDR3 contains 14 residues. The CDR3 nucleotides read TGCGCCAGCAGGGCGGGAGTTGAGCAAGAGACCCAGTACTTC. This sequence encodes CASRAGVEQETQYF.

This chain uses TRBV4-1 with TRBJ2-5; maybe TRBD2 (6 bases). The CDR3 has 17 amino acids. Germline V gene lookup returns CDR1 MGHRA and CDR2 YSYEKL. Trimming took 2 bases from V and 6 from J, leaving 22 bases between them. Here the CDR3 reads CASSQPRDSRGTKTQYF. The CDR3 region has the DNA TGCGCCAGCAGCCAACCCAGGGACTCCCGAGGGACGAAGACCCAGTACTTC.

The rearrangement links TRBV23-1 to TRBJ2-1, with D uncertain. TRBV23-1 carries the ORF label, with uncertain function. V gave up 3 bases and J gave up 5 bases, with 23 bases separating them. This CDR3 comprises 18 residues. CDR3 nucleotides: TGCGCCAGCAGTCAGTCCGGGTTTTTCGGCCCGGTTGACAATGAGCAGTTCTTC. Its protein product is CASSQSGFFGPVDNEQFF.

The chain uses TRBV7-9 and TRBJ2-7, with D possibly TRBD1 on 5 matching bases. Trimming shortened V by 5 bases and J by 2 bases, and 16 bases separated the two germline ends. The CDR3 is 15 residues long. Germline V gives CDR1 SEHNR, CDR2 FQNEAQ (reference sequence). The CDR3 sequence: CASSEKTDLTYEQYF. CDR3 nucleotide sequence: TGTGCCAGCAGCGAGAAGACAGATCTGACCTACGAGCAGTACTTC.

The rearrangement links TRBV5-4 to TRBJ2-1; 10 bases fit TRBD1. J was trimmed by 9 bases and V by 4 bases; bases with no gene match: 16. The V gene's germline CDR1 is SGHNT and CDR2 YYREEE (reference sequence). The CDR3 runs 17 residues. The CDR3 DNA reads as TGTGCCAGCAGCACGGGACTAGTCGGGGACAGGGGCGGTGAGCAGTTCTTC. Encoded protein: CASSTGLVGDRGGEQFF.

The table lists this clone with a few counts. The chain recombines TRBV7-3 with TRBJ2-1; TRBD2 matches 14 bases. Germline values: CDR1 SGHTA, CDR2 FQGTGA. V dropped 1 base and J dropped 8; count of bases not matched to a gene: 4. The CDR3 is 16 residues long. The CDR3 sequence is CASSLIGTSGRDEQFF. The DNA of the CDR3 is TGTGCCAGCAGCTTAATCGGGACTAGCGGGAGAGATGAGCAGTTCTTC.

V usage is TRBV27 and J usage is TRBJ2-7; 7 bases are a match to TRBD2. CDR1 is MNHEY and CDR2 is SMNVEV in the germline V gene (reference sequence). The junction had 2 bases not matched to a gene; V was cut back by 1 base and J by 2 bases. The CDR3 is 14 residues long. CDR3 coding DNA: TGTGCCAGCAGTTTATGGGGGGGAGCCTACGAGCAGTACTTC. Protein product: CASSLWGGAYEQYF.

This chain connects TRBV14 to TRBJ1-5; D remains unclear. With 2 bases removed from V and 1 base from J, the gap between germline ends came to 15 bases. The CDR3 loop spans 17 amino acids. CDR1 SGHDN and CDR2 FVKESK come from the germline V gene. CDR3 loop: CASSQKFPVWSNQPQHF. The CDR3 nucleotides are TGTGCCAGCAGCCAAAAGTTCCCAGTCTGGAGCAATCAGCCCCAGCATTTT.

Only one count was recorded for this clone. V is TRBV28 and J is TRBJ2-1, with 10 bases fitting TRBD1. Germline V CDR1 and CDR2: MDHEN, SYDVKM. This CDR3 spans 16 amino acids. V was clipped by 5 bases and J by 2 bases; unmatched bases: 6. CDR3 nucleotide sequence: TGTGCCAGCAGTCCAACCGGGACAGGGGCCTACAATGAGCAGTTCTTC. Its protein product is CASSPTGTGAYNEQFF.

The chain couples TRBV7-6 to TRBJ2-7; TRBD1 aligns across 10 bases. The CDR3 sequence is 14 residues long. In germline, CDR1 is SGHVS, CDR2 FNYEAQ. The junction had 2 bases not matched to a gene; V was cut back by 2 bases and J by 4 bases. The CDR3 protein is CASSLRQGAYEQYF. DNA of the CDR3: TGTGCCAGCAGCTTAAGACAGGGGGCTTACGAGCAGTACTTC. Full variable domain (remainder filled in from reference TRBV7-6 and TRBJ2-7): GAGVSQSPRYKVTKRGQDVALRCDPISGHVSLYWYRQALGQGPEFLTYFNYEAQQDKSGLPNDRFSAERPEGSISTLTIQRTEQRDSAMYRCASSLRQGAYEQYFGPGTRLTVT.

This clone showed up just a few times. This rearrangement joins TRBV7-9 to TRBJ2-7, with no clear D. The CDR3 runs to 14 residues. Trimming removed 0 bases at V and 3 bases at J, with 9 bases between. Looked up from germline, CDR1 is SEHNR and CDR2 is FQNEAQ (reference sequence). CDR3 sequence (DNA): TGTGCCAGCAGCTTAGCGCGAAACCGCTACGAGCAGTACTTC. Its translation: CASSLARNRYEQYF.

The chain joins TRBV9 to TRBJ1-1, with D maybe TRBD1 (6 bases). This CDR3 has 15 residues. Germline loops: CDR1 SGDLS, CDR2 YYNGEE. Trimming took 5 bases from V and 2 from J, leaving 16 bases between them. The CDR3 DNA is TGTGCCAGCAGTGAATTAAACAGGGAAAACACTGAAGCTTTCTTT. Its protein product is CASSELNRENTEAFF.

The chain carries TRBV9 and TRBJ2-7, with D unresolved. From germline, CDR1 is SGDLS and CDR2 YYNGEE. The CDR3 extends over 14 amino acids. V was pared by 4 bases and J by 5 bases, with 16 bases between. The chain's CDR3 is CASSPAVAPHEQYF. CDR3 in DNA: TGTGCCAGCAGCCCCGCGGTGGCTCCCCACGAGCAGTACTTC.

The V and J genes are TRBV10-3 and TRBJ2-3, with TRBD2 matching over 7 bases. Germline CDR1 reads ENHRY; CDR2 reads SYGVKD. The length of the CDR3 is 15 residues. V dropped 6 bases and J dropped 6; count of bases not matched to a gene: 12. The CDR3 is CAISRLAGETDTQYF. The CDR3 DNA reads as TGTGCCATCAGCAGGCTGGCGGGAGAGACGGATACGCAGTATTTT.

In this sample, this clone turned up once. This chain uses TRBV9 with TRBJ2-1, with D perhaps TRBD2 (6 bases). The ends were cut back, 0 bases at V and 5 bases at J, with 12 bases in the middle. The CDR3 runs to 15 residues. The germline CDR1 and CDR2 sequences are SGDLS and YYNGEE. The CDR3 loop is CASSVAQDYNNEQFF. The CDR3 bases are TGTGCCAGCAGCGTAGCTCAGGACTACAACAATGAGCAGTTCTTC.

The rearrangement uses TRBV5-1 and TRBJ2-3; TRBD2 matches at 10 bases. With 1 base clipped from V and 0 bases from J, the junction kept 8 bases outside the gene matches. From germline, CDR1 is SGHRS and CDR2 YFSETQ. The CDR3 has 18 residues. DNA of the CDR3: TGCGCCAGCAGCTTGAATTTTCCTAGCGGGGGCAGCACAGATACGCAGTATTTT. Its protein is CASSLNFPSGGSTDTQYF. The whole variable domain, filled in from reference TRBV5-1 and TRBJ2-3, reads KAGVTQTPRYLIKTRGQQVTLSCSPISGHRSVSWYQQTPGQGLQFLFEYFSETQRNKGNFPGRFSGRQFSNSRSEMNVSTLELGDSALYLCASSLNFPSGGSTDTQYFGPGTRLTVL.

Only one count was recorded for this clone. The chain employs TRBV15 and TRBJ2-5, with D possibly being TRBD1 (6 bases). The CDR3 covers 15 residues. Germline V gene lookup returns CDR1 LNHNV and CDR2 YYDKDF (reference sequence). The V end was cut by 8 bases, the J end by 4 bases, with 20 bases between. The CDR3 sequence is CATPRGGARAETQYF. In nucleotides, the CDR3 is TGTGCCACCCCTCGAGGGGGAGCGCGGGCAGAGACCCAGTACTTC. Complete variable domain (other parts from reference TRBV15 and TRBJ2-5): DAMVIQNPRYQVTQFGKPVTLSCSQTLNHNVMYWYQQKSSQAPKLLFHYYDKDFNNEADTPDNFQSRRPNTSFCFLDIRSPGLGDTAMYLCATPRGGARAETQYFGPGTRLLVL.

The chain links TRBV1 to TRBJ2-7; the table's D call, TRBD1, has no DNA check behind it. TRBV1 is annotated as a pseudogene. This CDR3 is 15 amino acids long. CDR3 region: CTSSPRNRGNYEQYF. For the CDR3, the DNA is TGCACCAGCAGCCCACGAAACAGGGGGAACTACGAGCAGTACTTC.

CDR3 in DNA: TGCGCCAGCAGAACTAGCGGAAGAGGGAATGAGCAGTTCTTC. Translating gives CASRTSGRGNEQFF. The V and J genes are TRBV5-1 and TRBJ2-1, with 8 bases aligning to TRBD2. J lost 7 bases, V lost 5 bases, and 8 bases had no gene match. The CDR3 is 14 amino acids. The germline gives CDR1 SGHRS, CDR2 YFSETQ.